The source of this T cell receptor beta chain is a study of neurological immune-mediated disorders. The V and J ends lost 1 base and 5 bases respectively, with 8 bases between them. Germline CDR1 and CDR2: DFQATT and SNEGSKA (reference sequence). The CDR3 is 13 residues long. The time point: longitudinal time-point 3. Unsorted libraries were prepared from 2 million PBMCs held at -80 C. In every sequencing run, more than 190 million TCR-beta sequences were generated from 15-18 subjects. TCRdb reprocessed the 5' RACE reads via MiXCR and lists one record per CDR3 protein. Found here are more than 95,000 distinct CDR3 sequences, more than 10% of them singletons; the top ten hold 2.5% to 4%. This clonotype was counted many times.

Sequencing was done on a sample of PBMCs. This chain uses TRBV20-1 with TRBJ2-2, with unresolved D. The TCR was taken from a female donor with HTLV-1-associated myelopathy (HAM/TSP). CDR3 coding DNA: TGCAGTGCTAGAGGTCCTACTACCGGGGAGCTGTTTTTT. It yields the protein CSARGPTTGELFF.